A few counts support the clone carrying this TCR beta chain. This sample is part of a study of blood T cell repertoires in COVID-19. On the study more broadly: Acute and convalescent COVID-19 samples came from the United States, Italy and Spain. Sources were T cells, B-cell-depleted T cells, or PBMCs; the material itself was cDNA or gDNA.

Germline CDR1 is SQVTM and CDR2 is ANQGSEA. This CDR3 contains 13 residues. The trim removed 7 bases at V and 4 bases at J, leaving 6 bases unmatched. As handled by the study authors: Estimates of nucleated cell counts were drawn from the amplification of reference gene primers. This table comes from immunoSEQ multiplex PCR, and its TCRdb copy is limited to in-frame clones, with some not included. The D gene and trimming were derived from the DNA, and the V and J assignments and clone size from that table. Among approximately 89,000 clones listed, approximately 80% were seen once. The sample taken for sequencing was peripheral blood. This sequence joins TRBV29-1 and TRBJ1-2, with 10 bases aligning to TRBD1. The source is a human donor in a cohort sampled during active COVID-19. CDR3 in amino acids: CSARQGASYGYTF. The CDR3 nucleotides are TGCAGCGCTAGACAGGGGGCCTCCTATGGCTACACCTTC. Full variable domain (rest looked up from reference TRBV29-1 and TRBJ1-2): SAVISQKPSRDICQRGTSLTIQCQVDSQVTMMFWYRQQPGQSLTLIATANQGSEATYESGFVIDKFPISRPNLTFSTLTVSNMSPEDSSIYLCSARQGASYGYTFGSGTRLTVV.